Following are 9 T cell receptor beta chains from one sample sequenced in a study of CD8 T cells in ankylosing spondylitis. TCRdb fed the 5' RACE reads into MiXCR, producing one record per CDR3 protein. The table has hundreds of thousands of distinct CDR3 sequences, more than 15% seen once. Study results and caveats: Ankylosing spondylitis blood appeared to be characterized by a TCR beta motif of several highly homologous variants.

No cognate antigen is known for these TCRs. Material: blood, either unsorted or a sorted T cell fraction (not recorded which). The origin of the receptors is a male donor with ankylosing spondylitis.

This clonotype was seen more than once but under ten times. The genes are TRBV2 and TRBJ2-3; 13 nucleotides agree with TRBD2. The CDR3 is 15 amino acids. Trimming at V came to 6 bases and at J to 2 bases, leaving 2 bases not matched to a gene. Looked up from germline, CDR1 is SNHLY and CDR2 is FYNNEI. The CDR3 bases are TGTGCCAGCAGGGGGACTAGCGGGAACACAGATACGCAGTATTTT. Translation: CASRGTSGNTDTQYF.

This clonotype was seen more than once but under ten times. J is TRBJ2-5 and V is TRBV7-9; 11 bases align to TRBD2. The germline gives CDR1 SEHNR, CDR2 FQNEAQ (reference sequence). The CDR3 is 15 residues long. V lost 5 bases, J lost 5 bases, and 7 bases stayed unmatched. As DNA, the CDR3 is TGTGCCAGCAGCCGTCGGACTAGCGGGCGGGAGACCCAGTACTTC. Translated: CASSRRTSGRETQYF.

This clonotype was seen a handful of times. Here the CDR3 DNA reads TGTGCCATCAGTGGGGACAGTACCTATGGCTACACCTTC. This sequence encodes CAISGDSTYGYTF. The chain couples TRBV10-3 to TRBJ1-2, with 7 positions matching TRBD1. The CDR3 runs to 13 residues. CDR1 and CDR2 (germline): ENHRY, SYGVKD. V dropped 4 bases and J dropped 4; count of bases not matched to a gene: 3.

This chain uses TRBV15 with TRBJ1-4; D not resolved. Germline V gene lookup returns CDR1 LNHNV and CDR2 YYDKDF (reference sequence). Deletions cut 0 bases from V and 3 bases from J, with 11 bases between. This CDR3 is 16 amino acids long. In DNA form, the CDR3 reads TGTGCCACCAGCAGAGATAGGCGGTCACCTAATGAAAAACTGTTTTTT. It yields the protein CATSRDRRSPNEKLFF.

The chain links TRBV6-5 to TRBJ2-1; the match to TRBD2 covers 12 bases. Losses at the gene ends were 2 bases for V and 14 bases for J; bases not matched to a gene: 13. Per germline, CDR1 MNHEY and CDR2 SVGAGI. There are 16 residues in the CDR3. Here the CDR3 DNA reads TGTGCCAGCAGTTACGGGCCTAGCGGGAGGGCCAACCTGAAGTTCTTC. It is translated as CASSYGPSGRANLKFF.

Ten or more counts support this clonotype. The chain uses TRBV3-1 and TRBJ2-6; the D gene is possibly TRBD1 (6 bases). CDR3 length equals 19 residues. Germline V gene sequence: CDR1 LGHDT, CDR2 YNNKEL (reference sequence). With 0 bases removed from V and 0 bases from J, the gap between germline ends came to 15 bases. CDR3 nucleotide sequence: TGTGCCAGCAGCCAAGATTATCCAGGGACAAACTCTGGGGCCAACGTCCTGACTTTC. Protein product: CASSQDYPGTNSGANVLTF.

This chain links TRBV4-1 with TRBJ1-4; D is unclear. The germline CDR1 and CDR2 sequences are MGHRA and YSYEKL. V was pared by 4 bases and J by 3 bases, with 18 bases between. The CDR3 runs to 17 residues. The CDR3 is CASSLEGSGPPNEKLFF. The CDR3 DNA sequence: TGCGCCAGCAGCCTAGAGGGTTCGGGTCCCCCTAATGAAAAACTGTTTTTT.

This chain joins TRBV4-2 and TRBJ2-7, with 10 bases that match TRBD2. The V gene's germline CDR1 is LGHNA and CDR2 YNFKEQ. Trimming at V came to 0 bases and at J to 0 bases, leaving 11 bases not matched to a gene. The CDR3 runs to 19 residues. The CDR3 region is CASSQEGGLALAPSYEQYF. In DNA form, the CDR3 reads TGTGCCAGCAGCCAAGAGGGGGGACTAGCGCTAGCCCCCTCCTACGAGCAGTACTTC.

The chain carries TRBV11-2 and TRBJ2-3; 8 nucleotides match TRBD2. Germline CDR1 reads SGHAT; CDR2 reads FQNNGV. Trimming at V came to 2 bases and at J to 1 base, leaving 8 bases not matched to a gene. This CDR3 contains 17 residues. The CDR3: CASSLYRGGRRTDTQYF. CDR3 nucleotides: TGTGCCAGCAGCTTATACCGCGGCGGGAGGCGCACAGATACGCAGTATTTT.